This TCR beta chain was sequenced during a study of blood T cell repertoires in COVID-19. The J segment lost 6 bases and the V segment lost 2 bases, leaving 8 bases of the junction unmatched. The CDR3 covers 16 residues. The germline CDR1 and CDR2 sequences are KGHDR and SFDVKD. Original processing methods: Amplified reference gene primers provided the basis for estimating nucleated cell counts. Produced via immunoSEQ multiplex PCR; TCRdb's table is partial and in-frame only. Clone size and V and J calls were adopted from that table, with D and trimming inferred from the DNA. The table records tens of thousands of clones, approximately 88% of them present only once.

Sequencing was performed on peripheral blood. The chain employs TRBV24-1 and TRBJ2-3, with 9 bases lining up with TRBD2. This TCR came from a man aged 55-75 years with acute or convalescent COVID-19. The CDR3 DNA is TGTGCCACCAGTGATTCCCCGGGACTAGCCGCGGATACGCAGTATTTT. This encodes CATSDSPGLAADTQYF.